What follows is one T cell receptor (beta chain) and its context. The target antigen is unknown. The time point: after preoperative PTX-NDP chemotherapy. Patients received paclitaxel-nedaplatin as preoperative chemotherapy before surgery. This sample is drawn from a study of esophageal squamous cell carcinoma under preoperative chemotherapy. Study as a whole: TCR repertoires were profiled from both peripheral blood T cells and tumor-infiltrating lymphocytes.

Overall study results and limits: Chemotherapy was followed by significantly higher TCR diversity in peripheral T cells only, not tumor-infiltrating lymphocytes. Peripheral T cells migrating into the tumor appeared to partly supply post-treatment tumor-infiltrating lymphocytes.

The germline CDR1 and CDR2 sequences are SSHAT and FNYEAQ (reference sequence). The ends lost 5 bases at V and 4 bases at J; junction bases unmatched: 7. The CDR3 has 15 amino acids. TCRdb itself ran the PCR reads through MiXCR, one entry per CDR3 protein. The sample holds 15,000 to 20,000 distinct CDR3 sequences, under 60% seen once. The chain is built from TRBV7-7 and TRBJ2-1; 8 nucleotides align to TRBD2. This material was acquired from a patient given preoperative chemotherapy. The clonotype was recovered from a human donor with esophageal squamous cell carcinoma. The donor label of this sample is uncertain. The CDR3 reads CASSPVAGSYNEQFF. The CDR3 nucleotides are TGTGCCAGCAGCCCCGTAGCGGGATCGTACAATGAGCAGTTCTTC.